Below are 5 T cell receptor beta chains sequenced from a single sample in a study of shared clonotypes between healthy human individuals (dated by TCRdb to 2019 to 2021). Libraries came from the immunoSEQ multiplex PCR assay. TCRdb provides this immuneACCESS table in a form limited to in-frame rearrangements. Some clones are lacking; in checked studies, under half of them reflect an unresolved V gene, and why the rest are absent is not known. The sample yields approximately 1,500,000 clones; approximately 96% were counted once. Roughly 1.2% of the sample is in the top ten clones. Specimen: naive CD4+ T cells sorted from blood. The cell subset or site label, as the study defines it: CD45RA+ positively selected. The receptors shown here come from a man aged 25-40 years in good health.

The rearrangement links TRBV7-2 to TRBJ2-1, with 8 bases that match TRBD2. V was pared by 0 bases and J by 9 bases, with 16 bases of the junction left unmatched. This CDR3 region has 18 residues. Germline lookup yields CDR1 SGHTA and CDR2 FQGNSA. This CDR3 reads CASSLALRLGTSPVEQFF. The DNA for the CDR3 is TGTGCCAGCAGCTTAGCGCTGAGGCTTGGGACTAGTCCTGTTGAGCAGTTCTTC.

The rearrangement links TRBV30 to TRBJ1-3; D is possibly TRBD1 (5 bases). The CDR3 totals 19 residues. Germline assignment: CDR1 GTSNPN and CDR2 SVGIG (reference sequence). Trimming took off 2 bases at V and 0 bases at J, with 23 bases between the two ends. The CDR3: CAWSSGTGARISSGNTIYF. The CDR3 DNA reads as TGTGCCTGGAGTTCGGGGACGGGAGCACGGATTAGCTCTGGAAACACCATATATTTT.

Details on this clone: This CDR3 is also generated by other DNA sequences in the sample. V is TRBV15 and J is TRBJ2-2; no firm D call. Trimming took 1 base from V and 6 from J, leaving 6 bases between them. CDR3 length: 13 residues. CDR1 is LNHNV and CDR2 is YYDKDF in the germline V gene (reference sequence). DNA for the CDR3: TGTGCCACCAGCAGAGCCCCGCCCGGGGAGCTGTTTTTT. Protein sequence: CATSRAPPGELFF.

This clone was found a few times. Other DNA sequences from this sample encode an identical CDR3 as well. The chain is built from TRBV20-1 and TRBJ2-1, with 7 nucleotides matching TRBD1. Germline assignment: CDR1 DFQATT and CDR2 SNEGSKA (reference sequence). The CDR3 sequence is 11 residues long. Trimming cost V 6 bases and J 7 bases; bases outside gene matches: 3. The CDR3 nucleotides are TGCAGTGCATTCAGGGGGAATGAGCAGTTCTTC. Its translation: CSAFRGNEQFF.

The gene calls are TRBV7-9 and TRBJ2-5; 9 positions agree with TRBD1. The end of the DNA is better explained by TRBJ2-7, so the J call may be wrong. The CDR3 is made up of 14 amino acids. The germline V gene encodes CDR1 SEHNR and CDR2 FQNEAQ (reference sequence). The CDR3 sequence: CASSLGTGVVEQYF. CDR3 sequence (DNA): TGTGCCAGCAGCTTAGGGACAGGGGTGGTCGAGCAGTACTTC.